One and the same sample provided the 27 T cell receptor beta chains below, sequenced in a study of cytomegalovirus exposure and HLA in healthy donors. The PCR ran on 60 Vbeta and 13 Jbeta primers. This table comes from immunoSEQ multiplex PCR, and its TCRdb copy is limited to in-frame clones, with some not included. The data show some 120,000 clones, with 8.5% to 10% seen just once and 3% held by the top ten. The material sequenced was PBMCs. All receptors derive from a man aged 25-40 years in good health and CMV-seronegative.

This clone came up a few times. The chain is built from TRBV4-1 and TRBJ2-1; a weak D match, TRBD2 (5 bases). Germline CDR1 is MGHRA and CDR2 is YSYEKL. There are 12 residues in the CDR3. Trimming pared 4 bases from V and 12 bases from J, leaving 13 bases between. CDR3 sequence reads: CASSLSSGRQFF. The CDR3 DNA reads TGCGCCAGCAGCCTCTCCTCGGGGAGGCAGTTCTTC.

The V call is TRBV5-1, the J call TRBJ2-5, with TRBD2 identical over 7 bases. Matching the DNA end better, TRBJ2-7 makes the J call doubtful. CDR3 length equals 14 residues. In germline, CDR1 is SGHRS, CDR2 YFSETQ. The CDR3 bases are TGCGCCAGCTCTCTAGCGGTAAGCTCCTACGAGCAGTACTTC. Protein sequence: CASSLAVSSYEQYF.

The chain couples TRBV18 to TRBJ1-2, with TRBD1 matching over 10 bases. V shed 4 bases, J shed 4 bases, and the junction held 9 bases outside the gene matches. Looked up from germline, CDR1 is KGHSH and CDR2 is LQKENI. The CDR3 is made up of 16 amino acids. CDR3 sequence (DNA): TGTGCCAGCTCACTAACCGGGACAGGGGAGTCCTATGGCTACACCTTC. As protein: CASSLTGTGESYGYTF.

This clone was observed a few times. The chain links TRBV5-5 to TRBJ2-7; D uncertain. The germline V and J ends were trimmed by 4 bases and 4 bases, with 6 bases remaining between them. This CDR3 is built from 11 residues. CDR1 and CDR2 (germline): SGHKS, YYEKEE (reference sequence). In DNA, the CDR3 is TGTGCCAGCAGCGAGATTTACGAGCAGTACTTC. This translates into CASSEIYEQYF.

The J gene is TRBJ2-5, the V gene TRBV7-3; 7 positions agree with TRBD1. CDR1 SGHTA and CDR2 FQGTGA come from the germline V gene. The trim removed 5 bases at V and 5 bases at J, leaving 5 bases unmatched. The CDR3 is made up of 13 amino acids. As DNA, the CDR3 is TGTGCCAGCAGCAGACAGGGCGGGGAGACCCAGTACTTC. Amino acid sequence: CASSRQGGETQYF.

V gene TRBV5-6 combines with J gene TRBJ1-1, with TRBD1 identical over 10 bases. The CDR3 has 14 amino acids. Germline assignment: CDR1 SGHDT and CDR2 YYEEEE. Unmatched junction bases numbered 4, after V lost 2 bases and J lost 6 bases. The CDR3 DNA is TGTGCCAGCAGCTTCGGGACAGGGGTCCCTGAAGCTTTCTTT. Translating gives CASSFGTGVPEAFF.

This clone has a handful of counts. V usage is TRBV15 and J usage is TRBJ2-1, with 9 bases aligning to TRBD2. CDR1 LNHNV and CDR2 YYDKDF come from the germline V gene (reference sequence). CDR3 length: 15 residues. The J segment lost 8 bases and the V segment lost 3 bases, leaving 8 bases of the junction unmatched. The CDR3 bases are TGTGCCACCAGCAGGGTAGCGGGAGTAGCAGATGAGCAGTTCTTC. The encoded protein is CATSRVAGVADEQFF.

A few counts support this clone. This sample includes further DNA sequences coding for the same CDR3. This sequence joins TRBV27 and TRBJ2-7, with a weak D call TRBD2 (5 bases). Germline V gene sequence: CDR1 MNHEY, CDR2 SMNVEV (reference sequence). The CDR3 loop spans 13 amino acids. V was cut by 2 bases and J by 3 bases, with 8 bases left in between. The CDR3 DNA sequence: TGTGCCAGCAGTTTACGAGGGAACTACGAGCAGTACTTC. It translates to CASSLRGNYEQYF.

The chain recombines TRBV6-1 with TRBJ2-7, with D perhaps matching TRBD2 (6 bases). The CDR3 spans 11 residues. The V gene's germline CDR1 is MNHNS and CDR2 SASEGT. Trimming removed 8 bases from V and 4 bases from J, with 9 bases in between. The CDR3 here is CASLREYEQYF. CDR3 sequence (DNA): TGTGCCAGCTTACGGGAGTACGAGCAGTACTTC.

This chain joins TRBV18 and TRBJ1-5, with 8 nucleotides matching TRBD1. The ends lost 4 bases at V and 10 bases at J; junction bases unmatched: 9. CDR3 size: 14 residues. Germline loops: CDR1 KGHSH, CDR2 LQKENI. The CDR3 bases are TGTGCCAGCTCACGAGACAGGGGAGGGCAACCCCAGCATTTT. Protein sequence: CASSRDRGGQPQHF.

The sample holds a few counts of this clone. V is TRBV7-3 and J is TRBJ2-7, with TRBD1 identical over 11 bases. CDR1 and CDR2 from the germline V gene are SGHTA and FQGTGA. V trimming: 5 bases; J trimming: 3 bases; junction bases outside the gene matches: 6. CDR3 length equals 15 residues. CDR3 sequence reads: CASSAGQGASYEQYF. The CDR3 region has the DNA TGTGCCAGCAGCGCTGGACAGGGGGCAAGCTACGAGCAGTACTTC. Full variable domain (missing parts from reference TRBV7-3 and TRBJ2-7): GAGVSQTPSNKVTEKGKYVELRCDPISGHTALYWYRQSLGQGPEFLIYFQGTGAADDSGLPNDRFFAVRPEGSVSTLKIQRTERGDSAVYLCASSAGQGASYEQYFGPGTRLTVT.

This clone was picked up a small number of times. V usage is TRBV10-2 and J usage is TRBJ2-1; D is possibly TRBD1 (6 bases). Looked up from germline, CDR1 is WSHSY and CDR2 is SAAADI. This CDR3 contains 13 residues. The V gene lost 2 bases and the J gene lost 8 bases, with 10 bases spanning the gap. The DNA for the CDR3 is TGCGCCAGCAGTGAGGGCAGGGGAGATGAGCAGTTCTTC. This sequence encodes CASSEGRGDEQFF.

This rearrangement joins TRBV7-2 to TRBJ2-5; 8 bases are a match to TRBD1. The end of the DNA aligns better with TRBJ2-7, so the J call may be wrong. The CDR3 is 13 residues long. Germline CDR1 reads SGHTA; CDR2 reads FQGNSA. Here the CDR3 DNA reads TGTGCCAGCAGCTTTGACAGGGGCCACGAGCAGTACTTC. This translates into CASSFDRGHEQYF.

The sample holds a few counts of this clone. The J gene is TRBJ1-5, the V gene TRBV6-1; D may be TRBD1 (5 bases). V was trimmed by 8 bases and J by 6 bases, leaving 17 bases between them. This CDR3 is built from 14 residues. Germline V gene lookup returns CDR1 MNHNS and CDR2 SASEGT. The CDR3 loop reads CASGGGQGSQPQHF. The CDR3 DNA sequence: TGTGCCAGCGGCGGAGGGCAGGGTAGTCAGCCCCAGCATTTT.

The V gene is TRBV9, the J gene TRBJ2-7, with 7 positions matching TRBD2. The CDR3 length is 14 residues. V was pared by 4 bases and J by 5 bases, with 9 bases of the junction left unmatched. CDR1 and CDR2 (germline): SGDLS, YYNGEE. CDR3 region: CASSPLGLENEQYF. CDR3 DNA: TGTGCCAGCAGCCCCCTCGGACTAGAGAACGAGCAGTACTTC.

The rearrangement uses TRBV5-1 and TRBJ2-2, with 11 bases lining up with TRBD2. The CDR3 runs 16 residues. Germline V gene data show CDR1 as SGHRS and CDR2 as YFSETQ. V was clipped by 4 bases and J by 1 base; unmatched bases: 3. The CDR3 region has the DNA TGCGCCAGCAGCCTGACTAGCGGGAAGAACACCGGGGAGCTGTTTTTT. As protein: CASSLTSGKNTGELFF.

V and J are TRBV4-1 and TRBJ1-3; 7 positions agree with TRBD1. Trimming at V came to 0 bases and at J to 7 bases, leaving 9 bases not matched to a gene. The CDR3 runs 16 residues. Germline lookup yields CDR1 MGHRA and CDR2 YSYEKL. As DNA, the CDR3 is TGCGCCAGCAGCCAAGATCGAGGGCCAGGGGGGAACACCATATATTTT. Translating it yields CASSQDRGPGGNTIYF.

This clone was observed a handful of times. The chain recombines TRBV6-5 with TRBJ1-2; 12 nucleotides line up with TRBD1. V was clipped by 4 bases and J by 8 bases; unmatched bases: 11. Germline loops: CDR1 MNHEY, CDR2 SVGAGI. This CDR3 comprises 16 residues. CDR3 loop: CASSFTGTGGIGGYTF. In DNA form, the CDR3 reads TGTGCCAGCAGTTTTACCGGGACAGGGGGCATAGGAGGCTACACCTTC.

As DNA, the CDR3 is TGTGCCAGTAGTATTTCAGGACTAGCGGGGAACTCCTACGAGCAGTACTTC. This sequence encodes CASSISGLAGNSYEQYF. The J gene is TRBJ2-7, the V gene TRBV19; 12 bases line up with TRBD2. The CDR3 extends over 17 amino acids. CDR1 and CDR2 (germline): LNHDA, SQIVND (reference sequence). Trimming removed 3 bases from V and 0 bases from J; junction bases left unmatched: 6.

The genes are TRBV2 and TRBJ1-5; TRBD1 matches 10 bases. After removal of 5 bases from V and 5 bases from J, the junction contained 6 bases not matched to a gene. Germline-derived CDR1 and CDR2 are SNHLY and FYNNEI. The CDR3 runs 15 residues. The CDR3 sequence: CASSLDRGLDQPQHF. CDR3 in DNA: TGTGCCAGCAGTCTTGACAGGGGGCTTGATCAGCCCCAGCATTTT.

This clone was seen only a few times. CDR3: CASTSKGAPFGYTF. The CDR3 DNA reads TGCGCCAGCACCTCGAAGGGAGCCCCGTTCGGCTACACCTTC. The genes are TRBV10-2 and TRBJ1-2; D not resolved. V dropped 7 bases and J dropped 8 bases, with 20 bases sitting between them. The CDR3 is 14 residues long. Germline assignment: CDR1 WSHSY and CDR2 SAAADI.

In this sample, this clone turned up a few times. The J gene is TRBJ2-3, the V gene TRBV7-3, with D possibly TRBD2 on 8 matching bases. The germline CDR1 and CDR2 sequences are SGHTA and FQGTGA. V dropped 5 bases and J dropped 2 bases, with 17 bases sitting between them. CDR3 length: 16 residues. CDR3 protein: CASSHGRDRYTDTQYF. CDR3 nucleotide sequence: TGTGCCAGCAGCCACGGGAGGGACAGATACACAGATACGCAGTATTTT.

The CDR3 DNA reads as TGCAGCGTTGAGAGCGGAGGCGTGTACAATGAGCAGTTCTTC. This gives the protein CSVESGGVYNEQFF. The J gene is TRBJ2-1, the V gene TRBV29-1; TRBD2 is a possible D gene (5 bases). V lost 3 bases, J lost 4 bases, and 13 bases lay in between. Germline V CDR1 and CDR2: SQVTM, ANQGSEA. The CDR3 sequence is 14 residues long.

There are a few counts of this clone. The rearrangement uses TRBV27 and TRBJ2-2, with 9 bases aligning to TRBD1. CDR1 MNHEY and CDR2 SMNVEV come from the germline V gene (reference sequence). The V gene end was trimmed by 3 bases and the J gene end by 5 bases; junction bases not matched to a gene: 4. The CDR3 sequence is 15 residues long. The CDR3 DNA reads as TGTGCCAGCAGTTTGACAGGGGGTTGGACCGGGGAGCTGTTTTTT. Translating it yields CASSLTGGWTGELFF.

This clone was observed many times. This chain uses TRBV6-5 with TRBJ1-2; possibly TRBD1 for D (6 bases). The V gene's germline CDR1 is MNHEY and CDR2 SVGAGI. This CDR3 region has 15 residues. V was cut by 5 bases and J by 0 bases, with 13 bases left in between. The CDR3 sequence: CASSPWGRANYGYTF. The CDR3 region has the DNA TGTGCCAGCAGTCCGTGGGGGCGAGCTAACTATGGCTACACCTTC.

This chain connects TRBV5-5 to TRBJ1-2; D is unresolved. The ends were cut back, 0 bases at V and 2 bases at J, with 8 bases in the middle. Germline V gene data show CDR1 as SGHKS and CDR2 as YYEKEE (reference sequence). There are 14 residues in the CDR3. CDR3 residues: CASSLGQKNYGYTF. CDR3 coding DNA: TGTGCCAGCAGCTTGGGTCAGAAAAACTATGGCTACACCTTC.

This clone came up a few times. The chain joins TRBV5-1 to TRBJ2-7, with TRBD2 as a possible D gene (5 bases). Germline V gene sequence: CDR1 SGHRS, CDR2 YFSETQ. The CDR3 is 12 residues long. The V end lost 6 bases, the J end lost 3 bases, and 10 bases lay between the germline ends. The CDR3: CASNLGDYEQYF. The DNA of the CDR3 is TGCGCCAGCAACCTCGGGGACTACGAGCAGTACTTC.